Detailed here is one T cell receptor (beta chain). Its antigen remains unidentified. The study ran its PCR with 60 Vbeta and 13 Jbeta primers. Method: immunoSEQ multiplex PCR; TCRdb's copy keeps in-frame clones and lacks some. The sample holds 250,000 to 350,000 clones, approximately 80% seen once. The V end was cut by 5 bases, the J end by 5 bases, with 17 bases between. Per the germline V gene, CDR1 is PRHDT and CDR2 is FYEKMQ (reference sequence). This CDR3 contains 15 residues. The sample is drawn from a study of cytomegalovirus exposure and HLA in healthy donors. Broader study findings: About 150 TCR beta chains were listed as cytomegalovirus-associated.

The sequence derives from a girl aged 2-10 years in good health and CMV-seronegative. Sequencing was performed on PBMCs. The J gene is TRBJ2-3, the V gene TRBV13; D perhaps matches TRBD2 (6 bases). CDR3 coding DNA: TGTGCCAGCAGCGCCGGGGGTACCTGGTTAGATACGCAGTATTTT. Amino acid sequence: CASSAGGTWLDTQYF.